These T cell receptor beta chains were read from a single sample in a study of a mutant IDH1 vaccine in newly diagnosed glioma. Assay used: immunoSEQ multiplex PCR; TCRdb lists only in-frame clones, some missing. The table records around 63,000 clones, more than 85% of them present only once. Sample: PBMCs, taken from a glioma patient treated with radiotherapy, temozolomide or both. Receptors were obtained from a man in his forties or fifties with glioma. CDR3s leave out the opening cysteine and the closing phenylalanine or tryptophan.

V gene,J gene,CDR3 protein
TRBV28,TRBJ2-1,ASSLRLAGGDEQF
TRBV4-3,TRBJ1-2,ASSGDRANYGYT
TRBV29-1,TRBJ1-2,SVPSQGPLNWGYT
TRBV28,TRBJ1-4,ATLEGQREKLF
TRBV7-7,TRBJ2-2,ASGTEGGGELF
TRBV6-1,TRBJ2-7,ASSEGSYEQY
TRBV28,TRBJ2-7,ASSLSSGGPSEQY
TRBV5-1,TRBJ2-2,ASSLQGAWTGELF
TRBV18,TRBJ2-1,ASTVGSGGALLQF
TRBV5-6,TRBJ2-2,ASSSTGTQNTGELF
TRBV6-6,TRBJ1-5,ASISTGRQPQH
TRBV28,TRBJ2-7,ASSLVASGMIYEQY
TRBV9,TRBJ2-3,ASSVAEGFADTQY
TRBV23-1,TRBJ2-7,ASSHRREQY
TRBV27,TRBJ2-7,ASSLQGRNEQY
TRBV27,TRBJ2-1,ASRSYNEQF
TRBV2,TRBJ1-5,ASSADRYNQPQH
TRBV5-4,TRBJ2-5,ASSPTGVADTETQY
TRBV30,TRBJ2-3,ALGTSGVTDTQY
TRBV5-1,TRBJ2-5,ASSMTSVLETQY
TRBV5-1,TRBJ1-1,ASSRVGGTEAF
TRBV2,TRBJ1-2,ASDSPFYGYT
TRBV9,TRBJ1-3,ASSVQAGNTIY
TRBV18,TRBJ1-2,ASSPLGKGTNYGYT
TRBV19,TRBJ1-5,ASSIGTGAGQLLFPQH
TRBV5-8,TRBJ1-1,ASSLLWGQTEAF
TRBV6-6,TRBJ2-1,ASSSRVGSDYNEQF
TRBV14,TRBJ1-1,ASSQDHGGTEAF
TRBV2,TRBJ2-7,ASSDGTGSSGQY
TRBV28,TRBJ1-5,ASSLLGARRQPQH
TRBV6-4,TRBJ1-2,ASSDSWRQSFYGYT
TRBV6-1,TRBJ2-1,ASSERPGGFEQF
TRBV6-5,TRBJ2-3,ASGGANIDTQY
TRBV5-1,TRBJ1-2,ASSLAGEDYT
TRBV2,TRBJ1-5,ASDWVGTGSTLDGNQPQH
TRBV5-1,TRBJ2-2,ASRPRSGVGTGELF
TRBV30,TRBJ2-7,AWSVGVGSYEQY
TRBV6-1,TRBJ2-4,ASSEGAGQVNIQY
TRBV10-2,TRBJ2-7,ASTLGQGASDEQY
TRBV5-1,TRBJ2-7,ASSPGLASTYEQY
TRBV11-3,TRBJ1-1,ASSLQTDSEAF
TRBV2,TRBJ1-6,ASSGRLGSPLH
TRBV27,TRBJ1-4,ASSFRGQGEKLF